This T cell receptor beta chain appears in the sequencing data of a study of blood T cell repertoires in COVID-19. Study as a whole: Italy, Spain and the United States were the sources of the convalescent and acute COVID-19 samples. T cells, B-cell-depleted T cells, or PBMCs supplied cDNA or gDNA.

Authors' processing steps: Counts of nucleated cells, estimated from reference gene primer amplification, were obtained. Some clones are missing from TCRdb's copy, which holds only in-frame ones; the method was immunoSEQ multiplex PCR. That table is the source of V, J and clone size, and D and trimming were worked out from the DNA. The sample records 200,000 to 250,000 clones, roughly 80% being singletons. Germline V lookup: CDR1 LGHDT, CDR2 YNNKEL (reference sequence). V lost 4 bases, J lost 8 bases, and 10 bases stayed unmatched. The CDR3 sequence is 16 residues long. The sequenced sample was peripheral blood. This clonotype was sampled from a woman aged 55-70 years with acute or convalescent COVID-19. The rearrangement links TRBV3-1 (or the pseudogene TRBV3-2) to TRBJ2-2, with 10 bases identical to TRBD2. CDR3 bases: TGTGCCAGCAGCCTTAGCGGGGGGCTCGGAGGAGGGGAGCTGTTTTTT. Translated: CASSLSGGLGGGELFF.